These 14 T cell receptor beta chains originate from one sample sequenced in a study of cytomegalovirus exposure and HLA in healthy donors. Amplification used 60 Vbeta primers and 13 Jbeta primers. Clones were read by immunoSEQ multiplex PCR, and TCRdb kept only the in-frame ones, dropping some. The table shows around 130,000 clones, with roughly four fifths occurring only once. Sample: PBMCs. The source of these receptors is a woman aged 18-30 years in good health and CMV-seronegative.

The rearrangement uses TRBV19 and TRBJ2-1; D might be TRBD2 (6 bases). This CDR3 is built from 15 residues. V dropped 1 base and J dropped 4 bases, with 11 bases sitting between them. Germline lookup yields CDR1 LNHDA and CDR2 SQIVND (reference sequence). CDR3 amino acids: CASSIVPSAYNEQFF. The CDR3 DNA sequence: TGTGCCAGTAGTATAGTCCCTAGCGCGTACAATGAGCAGTTCTTC.

The chain joins TRBV4-2 to TRBJ2-3; D uncertain. CDR1 LGHNA and CDR2 YNFKEQ come from the germline V gene. This CDR3 is built from 14 residues. Trimming removed 1 base from V and 1 base from J, with 6 bases in between. DNA for the CDR3: TGTGCCAGCAGCCAAGGTGGGCGCACAGATACGCAGTATTTT. It specifies CASSQGGRTDTQYF.

This chain connects TRBV5-1 to TRBJ1-2; 7 nucleotides line up with TRBD1. The CDR3 is 19 residues long. In germline, CDR1 is SGHRS, CDR2 YFSETQ. With V trimmed by 0 bases and J by 4 bases, 18 bases remained unmatched. CDR3 sequence reads: CASSLEGLRETGLLYGYTF. In nucleotides, the CDR3 is TGCGCCAGCAGCTTGGAGGGCTTGAGGGAGACAGGGCTCCTCTATGGCTACACCTTC. The whole variable domain, filled in from reference TRBV5-1 and TRBJ1-2, reads KAGVTQTPRYLIKTRGQQVTLSCSPISGHRSVSWYQQTPGQGLQFLFEYFSETQRNKGNFPGRFSGRQFSNSRSEMNVSTLELGDSALYLCASSLEGLRETGLLYGYTFGSGTRLTVV.

The V gene is TRBV7-9, the J gene TRBJ1-2; D is perhaps TRBD1 (5 bases). Trimming pared 2 bases from V and 6 bases from J, leaving 13 bases between. The CDR3 is 14 residues long. Germline values: CDR1 SEHNR, CDR2 FQNEAQ (reference sequence). The CDR3 reads CASSLMQGVHGYTF. As DNA, the CDR3 is TGTGCCAGCAGCTTAATGCAGGGTGTACATGGCTACACCTTC.

This chain connects TRBV19 to TRBJ2-5; TRBD1 might be the D (6 bases). The CDR3 consists of 15 residues. Trimming pared 7 bases from V and 4 bases from J, leaving 19 bases between. Germline V lookup: CDR1 LNHDA, CDR2 SQIVND (reference sequence). The CDR3 reads CASTASGHRRETQYF. CDR3 nucleotides: TGTGCCAGTACAGCTTCGGGACACAGGAGAGAGACCCAGTACTTC.

The sample holds one count of this clone. The chain links TRBV5-1 to TRBJ2-7, with 10 nucleotides matching TRBD1. The CDR3 is made up of 14 amino acids. Looked up from germline, CDR1 is SGHRS and CDR2 is YFSETQ. Trimming took 4 bases from V and 5 from J; bases not matched to a gene: 6. For the CDR3, the DNA is TGCGCCAGCAGCGGGGGACAGGGGCTCCACGAGCAGTACTTC. This translates into CASSGGQGLHEQYF. The full variable domain, completed using reference TRBV5-1 and TRBJ2-7, is KAGVTQTPRYLIKTRGQQVTLSCSPISGHRSVSWYQQTPGQGLQFLFEYFSETQRNKGNFPGRFSGRQFSNSRSEMNVSTLELGDSALYLCASSGGQGLHEQYFGPGTRLTVT.

The chain employs TRBV14 and TRBJ1-2, with 7 bases that match TRBD1. Germline V lookup: CDR1 SGHDN, CDR2 FVKESK. CDR3 size: 16 residues. V lost 3 bases, J lost 6 bases, and 13 bases stayed unmatched. This CDR3 is CASSHLKETGLDGYTF. The CDR3 nucleotides are TGTGCCAGCAGCCATTTGAAGGAGACAGGGTTGGATGGCTACACCTTC.

This chain connects TRBV2 to TRBJ1-3; 7 nucleotides align to TRBD1. The CDR3 loop spans 15 amino acids. Germline CDR1 reads SNHLY; CDR2 reads FYNNEI. The V segment lost 7 bases and the J segment 0 bases; nucleotides outside the gene matches: 6. The CDR3 is CASTEGAGSGNTIYF. CDR3 coding DNA: TGTGCCAGCACCGAGGGGGCAGGCTCTGGAAACACCATATATTTT.

J is TRBJ2-7 and V is TRBV7-9; D is unclear. V was trimmed by 1 base and J by 0 bases, leaving 13 bases between them. This CDR3 comprises 16 residues. Germline values: CDR1 SEHNR, CDR2 FQNEAQ (reference sequence). CDR3 loop: CASSLGLLSDSYEQYF. The CDR3 DNA follows: TGTGCCAGCAGCTTAGGTTTGCTCTCAGACTCCTACGAGCAGTACTTC.

V usage is TRBV9 and J usage is TRBJ2-1; 8 bases map to TRBD2. Germline V gives CDR1 SGDLS, CDR2 YYNGEE. V dropped 3 bases and J dropped 4; count of bases not matched to a gene: 6. There are 15 residues in the CDR3. The CDR3 here is CASSALAGGYNEQFF. The CDR3 DNA sequence: TGTGCCAGCAGCGCCCTCGCGGGAGGTTACAATGAGCAGTTCTTC.

This clone has a single count. The sample has other DNA sequences that encode this CDR3 too. The J gene is TRBJ2-7, the V gene TRBV6-5, with 11 bases identical to TRBD2. Looked up from germline, CDR1 is MNHEY and CDR2 is SVGAGI. J was trimmed by 3 bases and V by 4 bases; bases with no gene match: 5. This CDR3 is built from 15 residues. The DNA for the CDR3 is TGTGCCAGCAGTTCCCGACTAGCGGGGTTCTACGAGCAGTACTTC. It is translated as CASSSRLAGFYEQYF.

This chain uses TRBV5-4 with TRBJ1-2, with TRBD1 matching over 9 bases. The germline V gene encodes CDR1 SGHNT and CDR2 YYREEE (reference sequence). With 3 bases clipped from V and 6 bases from J, the junction kept 18 bases outside the gene matches. This CDR3 has 18 amino acids. This CDR3 reads CASSSRAKTGGSVDGYTF. CDR3 nucleotide sequence: TGTGCCAGCAGCTCCAGAGCAAAAACAGGGGGCTCTGTGGATGGCTACACCTTC.

This clone has more than one count but fewer than ten. The V and J genes are TRBV7-2 and TRBJ1-4; 8 bases map to TRBD1. V lost 5 bases to trimming and J lost 3 bases; unmatched junction nucleotides: 5. This CDR3 spans 15 amino acids. Germline loops: CDR1 SGHTA, CDR2 FQGNSA. For the CDR3, the DNA is TGTGCCAGCAGCCCGGGACAGGCAGCTAATGAAAAACTGTTTTTT. As protein: CASSPGQAANEKLFF.

This clone was observed a single time. The chain combines TRBV2 with TRBJ1-2; TRBD1 is a possible D gene (5 bases). Trimming shortened V by 6 bases and J by 3 bases, and 17 bases separated the two germline ends. The germline V gene encodes CDR1 SNHLY and CDR2 FYNNEI. The CDR3 loop spans 15 amino acids. In DNA form, the CDR3 reads TGTGCCAGCAGGCTAATAGGGGAGGGCCACTATGGCTACACCTTC. Residues: CASRLIGEGHYGYTF.